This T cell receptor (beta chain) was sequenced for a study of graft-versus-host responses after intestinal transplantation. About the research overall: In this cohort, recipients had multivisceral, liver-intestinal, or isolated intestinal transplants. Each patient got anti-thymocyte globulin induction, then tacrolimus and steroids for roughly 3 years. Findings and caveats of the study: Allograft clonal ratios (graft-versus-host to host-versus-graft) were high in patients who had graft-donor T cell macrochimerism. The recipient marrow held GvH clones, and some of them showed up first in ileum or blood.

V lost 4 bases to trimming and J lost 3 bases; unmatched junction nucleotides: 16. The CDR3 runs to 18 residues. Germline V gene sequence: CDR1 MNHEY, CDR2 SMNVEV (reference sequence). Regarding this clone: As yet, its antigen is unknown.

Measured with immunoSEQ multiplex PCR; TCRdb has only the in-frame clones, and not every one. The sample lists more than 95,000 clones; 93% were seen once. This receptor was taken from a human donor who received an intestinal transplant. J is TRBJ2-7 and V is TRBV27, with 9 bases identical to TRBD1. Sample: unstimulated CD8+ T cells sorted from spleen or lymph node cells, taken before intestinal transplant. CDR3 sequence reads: CASSSLALTGGLYYEQYF. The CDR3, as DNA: TGTGCCAGCAGTTCTCTAGCCTTAACAGGGGGCCTCTACTACGAGCAGTACTTC.